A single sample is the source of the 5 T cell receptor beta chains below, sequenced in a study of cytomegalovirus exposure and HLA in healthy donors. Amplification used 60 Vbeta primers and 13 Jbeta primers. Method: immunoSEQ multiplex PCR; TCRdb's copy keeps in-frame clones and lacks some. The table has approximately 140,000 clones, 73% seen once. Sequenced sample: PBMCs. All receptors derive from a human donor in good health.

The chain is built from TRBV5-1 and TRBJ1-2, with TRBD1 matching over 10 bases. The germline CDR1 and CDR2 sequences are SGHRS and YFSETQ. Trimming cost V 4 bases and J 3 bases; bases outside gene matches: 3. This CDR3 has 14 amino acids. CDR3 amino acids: CASSRQGADYGYTF. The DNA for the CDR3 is TGCGCCAGCAGCCGACAGGGGGCCGACTATGGCTACACCTTC.

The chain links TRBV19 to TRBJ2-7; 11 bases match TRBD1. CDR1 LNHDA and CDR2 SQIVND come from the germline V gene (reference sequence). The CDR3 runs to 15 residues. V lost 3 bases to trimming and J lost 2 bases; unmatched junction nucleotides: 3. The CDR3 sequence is CASSIWDRGAYEQYF. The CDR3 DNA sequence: TGTGCCAGTAGTATTTGGGACAGGGGGGCCTACGAGCAGTACTTC.

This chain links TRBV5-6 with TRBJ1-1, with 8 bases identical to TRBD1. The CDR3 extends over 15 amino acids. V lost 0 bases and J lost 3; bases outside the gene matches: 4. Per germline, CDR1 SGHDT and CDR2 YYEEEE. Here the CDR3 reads CASSLAPTGDTEAFF. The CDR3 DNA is TGTGCCAGCAGCTTGGCTCCGACAGGGGACACTGAAGCTTTCTTT. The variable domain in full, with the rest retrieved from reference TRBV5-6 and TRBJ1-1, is DAGVTQSPTHLIKTRGQQVTLRCSPKSGHDTVSWYQQALGQGPQFIFQYYEEEERQRGNFPDRFSGHQFPNYSSELNVNALLLGDSALYLCASSLAPTGDTEAFFGQGTRLTVV.

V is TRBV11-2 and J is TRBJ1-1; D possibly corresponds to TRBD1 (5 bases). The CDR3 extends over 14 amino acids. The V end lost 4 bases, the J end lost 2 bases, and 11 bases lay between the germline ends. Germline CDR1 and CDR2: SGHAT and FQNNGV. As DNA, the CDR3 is TGTGCCAGCAGCTGGGGCACCACAAACACTGAAGCTTTCTTT. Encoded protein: CASSWGTTNTEAFF.

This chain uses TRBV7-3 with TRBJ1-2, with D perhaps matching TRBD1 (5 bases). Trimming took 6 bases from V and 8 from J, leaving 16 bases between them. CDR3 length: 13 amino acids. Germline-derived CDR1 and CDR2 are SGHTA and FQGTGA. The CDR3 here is CASRPGPQGGYTF. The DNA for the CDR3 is TGTGCCAGCAGGCCAGGGCCACAAGGCGGCTACACCTTC.